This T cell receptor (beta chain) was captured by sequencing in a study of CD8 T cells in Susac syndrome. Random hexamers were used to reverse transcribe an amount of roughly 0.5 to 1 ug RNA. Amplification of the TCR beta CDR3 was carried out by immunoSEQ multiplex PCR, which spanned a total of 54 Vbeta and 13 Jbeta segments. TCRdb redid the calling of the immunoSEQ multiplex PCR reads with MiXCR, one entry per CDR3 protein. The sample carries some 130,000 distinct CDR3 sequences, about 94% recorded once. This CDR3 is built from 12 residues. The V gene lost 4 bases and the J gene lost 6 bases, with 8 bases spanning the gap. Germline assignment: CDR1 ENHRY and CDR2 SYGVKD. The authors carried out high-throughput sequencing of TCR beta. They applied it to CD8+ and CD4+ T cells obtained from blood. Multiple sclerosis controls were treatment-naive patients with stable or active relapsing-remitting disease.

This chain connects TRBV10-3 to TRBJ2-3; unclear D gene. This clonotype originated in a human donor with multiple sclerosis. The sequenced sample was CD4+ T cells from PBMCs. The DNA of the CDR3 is TGTGCCATCAGTGTAAGCGAGGATACGCAGTATTTT. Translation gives CAISVSEDTQYF.